There are many counts of the clone carrying this TCR beta chain. The data are from a study of read filtering for tumor transcriptome and immune sequencing. Study-level background: Under 10 patients were R-ISS I, roughly 17 were R-ISS II, six or seven were R-ISS III. Transcriptome libraries were built from DNase-treated RNA.

Germline V gene sequence: CDR1 DFQATT, CDR2 SNEGSKA (reference sequence). CDR3 length equals 16 residues. V trimming: 3 bases; J trimming: 3 bases; junction bases outside the gene matches: 10. This library used 300 to 500 ng RNA and molecular barcoded adaptors spanning alpha/delta and beta/gamma chains. In TCRdb, the reads were re-called with MiXCR into one record per CDR3 protein. The repertoire includes more than 12,000 distinct CDR3 sequences, around 20% of them detected once, and about 84% sits in the top ten. Specimen: a population of CD138-negative cells sorted from bone marrow. The clonotype was recovered from a donor older than 35 with multiple myeloma. The chain couples TRBV20-1 to TRBJ2-1, with 8 bases that match TRBD2. The CDR3 DNA reads TGCAGTGCTAGTTCACTACTAGCGGCGGTCTACAATGAGCAGTTCTTC. Amino acids: CSASSLLAAVYNEQFF.